The clone carrying this T cell receptor beta chain occurred a few times. Its cognate antigen is unknown. The healthy adult donors were HIV-negative and reported no recent acute infections or vaccinations. Genomic DNA from each subset was divided evenly over several immunoSEQ plates. Using immunoSEQ multiplex PCR, the repertoire was profiled, and TCRdb retains in-frame clones only, with some absent. Of about 1.1 million clones listed, around 78% were seen once; the top ten hold about 0.52%. This specimen belongs to a study of shared clonotypes between healthy human individuals. This CDR3 spans 15 amino acids. Germline V CDR1 and CDR2: MNHEY, SMNVEV (reference sequence). Trimming pared 5 bases from V and 1 base from J, leaving 12 bases between. Study outcomes and limitations: What rarefaction showed was incomplete sorted-subset sequencing despite large depth. Non-shared clonotypes had lower generation probabilities than those shared by all four donors.

This receptor was obtained from a man between 18 and 35 years old in good health. Some clones in this sample may be carry-over from other donors' samples. Sequencing input: memory CD4+ T cells from PBMCs. Subset given: CD45RA-negative fraction. The V gene is TRBV27, the J gene TRBJ2-1; D is uncertain. In DNA, the CDR3 is TGTGCCAGCAGTCCTGTGCGGCAGTCCTACAATGAGCAGTTCTTC. It specifies CASSPVRQSYNEQFF.